One T cell receptor (beta chain) is described in this entry. The sample holds other DNA sequences that translate to the same CDR3. The germline V gene encodes CDR1 SGHNT and CDR2 YENEEA. The V end was cut by 0 bases, the J end by 3 bases, with 7 bases between. CDR3 length equals 14 residues. This entry is derived from a study of blood T cell repertoires in COVID-19. Looking at the study overall: Samples representing acute and convalescent COVID-19 were sourced from the United States, Italy and Spain.

Produced via immunoSEQ multiplex PCR; TCRdb's table is partial and in-frame only. In the table there are 90,000 to 100,000 clones, over 70% of which are singletons. Sequenced input: peripheral blood. This chain connects TRBV11-3 to TRBJ2-3; possibly TRBD2 for D (6 bases). The TCR was taken from a woman aged 80 or over with acute or convalescent COVID-19. The CDR3 nucleotides are TGTGCCAGCAGCTTAGAGGGGGGAACAGATACGCAGTATTTT. It is translated as CASSLEGGTDTQYF.